The T cell receptor beta chain under discussion was sequenced for a study of blood T cell repertoires in COVID-19. Study-wide background: PBMCs, B-cell-depleted T cells, or T cells were the source of the cDNA or gDNA that made up the material.

Authors' processing steps: Cell counts per sample came from amplifying reference gene primers. Data came from immunoSEQ multiplex PCR; TCRdb stores just in-frame clones and leaves some out. That table gives V, J and clone size, and the DNA gave D and trimming. This sample has some 62,000 clones; roughly 76% occur once, and the top ten carry around 5.3%. V was clipped by 0 bases and J by 2 bases, with 5 bases between them. CDR3 length equals 13 residues. The V gene's germline CDR1 is MNHEY and CDR2 SVGEGT. The source is a human donor in a cohort sampled during active COVID-19. The chain uses TRBV6-2 or TRBV6-3 and TRBJ2-7; D is unresolved. Sample: peripheral blood. CDR3 sequence reads: CASSYSSAYEQYF. The CDR3 DNA reads TGTGCCAGCAGTTACTCGAGTGCCTACGAGCAGTACTTC.